The 2 T cell receptor beta chains below all came from one sample that was sequenced in a study of cytomegalovirus exposure and HLA in healthy donors listed by TCRdb under 2017. Libraries were made using the immunoSEQ multiplex PCR assay. For the multiplex PCR, a mixture combining 60 forward primers for TCR Vbeta segments and 13 reverse primers for TCR Jbeta segments was used. The source is immuneACCESS, and TCRdb retained only in-frame sequences with V and J called. Part of the clones is not carried over; for the studies checked, unresolved V genes explain less than half of this, and the remainder is unexplained. For this sample the table gives under 150,000 clones, of which about 79% were detected only once. The ten largest clones represent around 2.4% of the sample. The sample consisted of PBMCs. The receptor set was obtained from a male donor in good health and CMV-seronegative.

The V gene is TRBV27, the J gene TRBJ2-2; 7 nucleotides align to TRBD2. Germline V CDR1 and CDR2: MNHEY, SMNVEV (reference sequence). Unmatched junction bases numbered 10, after V lost 0 bases and J lost 6 bases. The CDR3 loop spans 17 amino acids. CDR3 sequence (DNA): TGTGCCAGCAGTTTATCTCAACTAGCGTGGGTCGCCGGGGAGCTGTTTTTT. Amino acid sequence: CASSLSQLAWVAGELFF.

The V gene is TRBV29-1, the J gene TRBJ2-3; possibly TRBD2 for D (5 bases). The CDR3 runs to 13 residues. CDR1 and CDR2 from the germline V gene are SQVTM and ANQGSEA. V gave up 5 bases and J gave up 3 bases, with 12 bases separating them. CDR3 DNA sequence: TGCAGCGTTCTCGACTGGACTACAGATACGCAGTATTTT. Amino acid sequence: CSVLDWTTDTQYF.